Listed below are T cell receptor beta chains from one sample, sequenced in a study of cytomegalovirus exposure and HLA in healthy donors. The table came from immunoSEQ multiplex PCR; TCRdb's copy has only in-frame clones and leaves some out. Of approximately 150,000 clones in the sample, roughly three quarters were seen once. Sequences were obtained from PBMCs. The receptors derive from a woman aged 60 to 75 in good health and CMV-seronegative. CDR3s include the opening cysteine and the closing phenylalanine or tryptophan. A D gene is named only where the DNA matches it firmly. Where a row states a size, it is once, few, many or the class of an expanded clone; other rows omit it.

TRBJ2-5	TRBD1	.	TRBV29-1	TGCAGAGCCGGGACAGGGCTGGCCCAGTACTTC	CRAGTGLAQYF
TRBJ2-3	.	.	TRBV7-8	TGTGCCAGCAGCGTAACGGGACTGCGGAATTCAGATACGCAGTATTTT	CASSVTGLRNSDTQYF
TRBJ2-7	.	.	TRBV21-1	TGTGCCAGCAGCTCCGCGCTCGGGACAGGGACCTACGAGCAGTACTTC	CASSSALGTGTYEQYF
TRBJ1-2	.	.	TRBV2	TGTGCCAGCAGTGACAGGGGTCCTGGCTACACCTTC	CASSDRGPGYTF
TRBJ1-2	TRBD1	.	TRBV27	TGTGCCACCCTGGGACAGGGGAAAAGCTATGGCTACACCTTC	CATLGQGKSYGYTF
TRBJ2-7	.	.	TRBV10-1	TGCGCCAGCAGCCCCGGGGAGCTAGCTCTAGGTGAGCAGTACTTC	CASSPGELALGEQYF
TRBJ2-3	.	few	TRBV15	TGTGCCACCAGCAGACGGACATATACGGATACGCAGTATTTT	CATSRRTYTDTQYF
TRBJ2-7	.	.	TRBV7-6	TGTGCCAGCAGCCGCACAGGGACCTACGAGCAGTACTTC	CASSRTGTYEQYF
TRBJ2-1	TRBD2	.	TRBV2	TGTGCCAGCAAGAGAACTAGCGGGGGGTACAATGAGCAGTTCTTC	CASKRTSGGYNEQFF
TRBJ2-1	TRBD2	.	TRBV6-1	TGTGCCAGCATGGCAGCGGGGGCAGCCTACAATGAGCAGTTCTTC	CASMAAGAAYNEQFF
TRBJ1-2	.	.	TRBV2	TGTGCCAGCAGTGGGGCAGGTGACTATGGCTACACCTTC	CASSGAGDYGYTF
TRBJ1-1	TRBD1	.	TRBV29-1	TGCAGCTACGGACAGGAAGGGAGAGGGAACACTGAAGCTTTCTTT	CSYGQEGRGNTEAFF
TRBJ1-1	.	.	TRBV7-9	TGTGCCAGCAGCACCTCCAGGGCCACTGAAGCTTTCTTT	CASSTSRATEAFF
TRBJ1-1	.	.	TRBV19	TGTGCCAGTAGTATAGGACAGCTGAACACTGAAGCTTTCTTT	CASSIGQLNTEAFF
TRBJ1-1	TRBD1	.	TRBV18	TGTGCCAGCTCATCCGACAGGGGGCGAGTAAACACTGAAGCTTTCTTT	CASSSDRGRVNTEAFF
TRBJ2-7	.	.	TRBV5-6	TGTGCCAGCAGCTTAGGGGTTCCTTCCTACGAGCAGTACTTC	CASSLGVPSYEQYF
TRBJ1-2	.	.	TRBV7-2	TGTGCCAGCAGCTTAGGGGTCGGGGGCTATGGCTACACCTTC	CASSLGVGGYGYTF
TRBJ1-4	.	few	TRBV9	TGTGCCAGCAGCGCAACAGGTTGGACTAATGAAAAACTGTTTTTT	CASSATGWTNEKLFF
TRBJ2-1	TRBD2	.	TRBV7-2	TGTGCCAGCAGCCAGGGACTAGCTTCCTACAATGAGCAGTTCTTC	CASSQGLASYNEQFF
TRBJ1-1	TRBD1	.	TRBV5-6	TGTGCCAGCAGCTTGCCGGGACAGGGGAGGAACACTGAAGCTTTCTTT	CASSLPGQGRNTEAFF
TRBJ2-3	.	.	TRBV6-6	TGTGCCAGCAGCTGGTGGGGGGGGCCTGGAGATACGCAGTATTTT	CASSWWGGPGDTQYF
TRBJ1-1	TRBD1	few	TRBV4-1	TGCGCCAGCAGCCGACCTAGGAGGGGGCGTATGGACACTGAAGCTTTCTTT	CASSRPRRGRMDTEAFF
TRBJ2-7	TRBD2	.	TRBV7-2	TGTGCCAGCAGCGTTACTAGCGGGAGCCACGAGCAGTACTTC	CASSVTSGSHEQYF
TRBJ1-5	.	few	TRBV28	TGTGCCAGCATCGGGGTTCGGAATCAGCCCCAGCATTTT	CASIGVRNQPQHF
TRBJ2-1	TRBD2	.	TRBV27	TGTGCCAGCAGTTTAGCGGGAGGGACGAATGAGCAGTTCTTC	CASSLAGGTNEQFF
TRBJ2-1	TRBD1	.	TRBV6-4	TGTGCCAGCAGCGACGTCCCGGGACAGGGTGGTTACTACAATGAGCAGTTCTTC	CASSDVPGQGGYYNEQFF
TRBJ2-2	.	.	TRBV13	TGTGCCAGCGGAAGAGGGAGCGACACCGGGGAGCTGTTTTTT	CASGRGSDTGELFF
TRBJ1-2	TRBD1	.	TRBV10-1	TGCGCCAGCAGCGCTCACAGGGGCTATGGCTACACCTTC	CASSAHRGYGYTF